This is a list of T cell receptor beta chains from one sample in a study of cytomegalovirus exposure and HLA in healthy donors. The data were produced by immunoSEQ multiplex PCR, yet TCRdb's version contains in-frame clones alone and is incomplete. The table has 150,000 to 200,000 clones, 60% to 80% seen once. The sequenced sample was PBMCs. Receptors originate from a female donor in good health and CMV-seronegative. The CDR3 runs from the conserved cysteine through the conserved F or W. The D gene is left open where the match is weak. Expanded clones get a size class; other rows say once, few or many, or leave the size out.

V gene: TRBV10-3
D gene: NA
clone size: once
J gene: TRBJ2-3
CDR3 protein: CAISFGGPDTQYF
CDR3 DNA: TGTGCCATCAGCTTTGGGGGCCCAGATACGCAGTATTTT

V gene: TRBV29-1
D gene: NA
clone size: NA
J gene: TRBJ1-4
CDR3 protein: CSGGDEKLFF
CDR3 DNA: TGCAGTGGGGGGGATGAAAAACTGTTTTTT

V gene: TRBV10-1
D gene: NA
clone size: few
J gene: TRBJ2-6
CDR3 protein: CARVVSGANVLTF
CDR3 DNA: TGCGCCAGGGTAGTCTCTGGGGCCAACGTCCTGACTTTC

V gene: TRBV7-2
D gene: NA
clone size: NA
J gene: TRBJ1-3
CDR3 protein: CASSLMESSGNTIYF
CDR3 DNA: TGTGCCAGCAGCTTAATGGAGAGCTCTGGAAACACCATATATTTT

V gene: TRBV9
D gene: NA
clone size: NA
J gene: TRBJ1-2
CDR3 protein: CASSVDLSEGYGYTF
CDR3 DNA: TGTGCCAGCAGCGTGGATCTCAGCGAGGGCTATGGCTACACCTTC

V gene: TRBV2
D gene: TRBD1
clone size: NA
J gene: TRBJ2-5
CDR3 protein: CASIPGQMDQETQYF
CDR3 DNA: TGTGCCAGCATCCCGGGACAGATGGACCAAGAGACCCAGTACTTC

V gene: TRBV19
D gene: NA
clone size: NA
J gene: TRBJ2-3
CDR3 protein: CASKVTALGTDTQYF
CDR3 DNA: TGTGCCAGTAAAGTGACAGCCCTGGGAACAGATACGCAGTATTTT

V gene: TRBV5-4
D gene: TRBD1
clone size: once
J gene: TRBJ1-6
CDR3 protein: CASSPGTGGQKVSPLHF
CDR3 DNA: TGTGCCAGCAGCCCGGGGACAGGGGGCCAGAAGGTTTCACCCCTCCACTTT

V gene: TRBV7-3
D gene: TRBD2
clone size: NA
J gene: TRBJ2-1
CDR3 protein: CSGDGRAVDEQFF
CDR3 DNA: TGTTCCGGAGACGGGAGGGCGGTCGATGAGCAGTTCTTC

V gene: TRBV30
D gene: TRBD2
clone size: few
J gene: TRBJ2-4
CDR3 protein: CALVAGARNIQYF
CDR3 DNA: TGTGCCTTGGTAGCGGGAGCAAGAAACATTCAGTACTTC

V gene: TRBV19
D gene: NA
clone size: NA
J gene: TRBJ1-1
CDR3 protein: CASQTNRDEAFF
CDR3 DNA: TGTGCCAGCCAAACTAACAGGGACGAAGCTTTCTTT

V gene: TRBV5-1
D gene: NA
clone size: medium-sized
J gene: TRBJ2-7
CDR3 protein: CASSLDRGIRDEQYF
CDR3 DNA: TGCGCCAGCAGCTTGGATCGGGGAATTCGGGACGAGCAGTACTTC

V gene: TRBV4-3
D gene: NA
clone size: NA
J gene: TRBJ2-3
CDR3 protein: CASSQERRDTQYF
CDR3 DNA: TGCGCCAGCAGCCAAGAGAGGCGAGATACGCAGTATTTT

V gene: TRBV28
D gene: TRBD2
clone size: NA
J gene: TRBJ2-7
CDR3 protein: CASTSSTSGFYEQYF
CDR3 DNA: TGTGCCAGCACCTCCTCCACTAGCGGGTTCTACGAGCAGTACTTC

V gene: TRBV7-2
D gene: NA
clone size: NA
J gene: TRBJ2-3
CDR3 protein: CASSLGGTRGDTQYF
CDR3 DNA: TGTGCCAGCAGCTTAGGGGGGACTCGGGGGGATACGCAGTATTTT

V gene: TRBV19
D gene: TRBD1
clone size: NA
J gene: TRBJ1-5
CDR3 protein: CASSTGQSNQPQHF
CDR3 DNA: TGTGCCAGTAGTACGGGACAGAGCAATCAGCCCCAGCATTTT

V gene: TRBV19
D gene: TRBD1
clone size: NA
J gene: TRBJ2-7
CDR3 protein: CASSTNPPTGYRYEQYF
CDR3 DNA: TGTGCCAGTAGTACGAACCCGCCGACAGGGTATAGGTACGAGCAGTACTTC

V gene: TRBV6-6
D gene: NA
clone size: few
J gene: TRBJ2-3
CDR3 protein: CASSPQTGYTDTQYF
CDR3 DNA: TGTGCCAGCAGTCCCCAGACAGGCTACACAGATACGCAGTATTTT

V gene: TRBV11-2
D gene: TRBD2
clone size: NA
J gene: TRBJ2-1
CDR3 protein: CASSFGTSFNEQFF
CDR3 DNA: TGTGCCAGCAGCTTCGGGACTAGCTTCAATGAGCAGTTCTTC

V gene: TRBV27
D gene: NA
clone size: NA
J gene: TRBJ1-5
CDR3 protein: CASSLRGRNQPQHF
CDR3 DNA: TGTGCCAGCAGTTTGCGGGGGCGCAATCAGCCCCAGCATTTT

V gene: TRBV4-1
D gene: TRBD1
clone size: NA
J gene: TRBJ2-3
CDR3 protein: CASSPDRDRGGGDTQYF
CDR3 DNA: TGCGCCAGCAGCCCGGACCGGGACAGGGGAGGGGGAGATACGCAGTATTTT

V gene: TRBV6-4
D gene: TRBD2
clone size: once
J gene: TRBJ2-2
CDR3 protein: CASSDLAGTGELFF
CDR3 DNA: TGTGCCAGCAGTGACCTAGCGGGAACCGGGGAGCTGTTTTTT

V gene: TRBV7-9
D gene: NA
clone size: NA
J gene: TRBJ2-2
CDR3 protein: CASSDRVPSDTGELFF
CDR3 DNA: TGTGCCAGCAGCGACCGGGTCCCGAGCGACACCGGGGAGCTGTTTTTT

V gene: TRBV9
D gene: NA
clone size: NA
J gene: TRBJ1-1
CDR3 protein: CASSVATGDIEAFF
CDR3 DNA: TGTGCCAGCAGCGTAGCTACTGGGGACATTGAAGCTTTCTTT

V gene: TRBV9
D gene: TRBD1
clone size: NA
J gene: TRBJ1-1
CDR3 protein: CASSVRGQGDTEAFF
CDR3 DNA: TGTGCCAGCAGCGTACGTGGACAGGGGGACACTGAAGCTTTCTTT

V gene: TRBV7-2
D gene: NA
clone size: NA
J gene: TRBJ1-5
CDR3 protein: CASSFYRNRDQPQHF
CDR3 DNA: TGTGCCAGCAGCTTCTACAGGAATCGGGATCAGCCCCAGCATTTT

V gene: TRBV7-9
D gene: NA
clone size: NA
J gene: TRBJ2-3
CDR3 protein: CASSSGFSTDTQYF
CDR3 DNA: TGTGCCAGCAGCTCGGGATTCTCCACAGATACGCAGTATTTT

V gene: TRBV19
D gene: NA
clone size: NA
J gene: TRBJ1-1
CDR3 protein: CASTLGLGYTEAFF
CDR3 DNA: TGTGCCAGTACCCTCGGATTGGGCTACACTGAAGCTTTCTTT

V gene: TRBV6-1
D gene: TRBD1
clone size: NA
J gene: TRBJ2-7
CDR3 protein: CASSRGQGVPYEQYF
CDR3 DNA: TGTGCCAGCAGTAGGGGACAGGGGGTTCCCTACGAGCAGTACTTC

V gene: TRBV7-3
D gene: NA
clone size: NA
J gene: TRBJ2-6
CDR3 protein: CASSSYSGGGANVLTF
CDR3 DNA: TGTGCCAGCAGCTCGTATAGCGGAGGTGGGGCCAACGTCCTGACTTTC

V gene: TRBV7-9
D gene: NA
clone size: once
J gene: TRBJ1-4
CDR3 protein: CAGSLFWGSDATNEKLFF
CDR3 DNA: TGTGCCGGCAGCTTATTTTGGGGCAGCGACGCAACTAATGAAAAACTGTTTTTT

V gene: TRBV7-2
D gene: NA
clone size: NA
J gene: TRBJ2-6
CDR3 protein: CASSSYGANVLTF
CDR3 DNA: TGTGCCAGCAGCTCGTATGGGGCCAACGTCCTGACTTTC

V gene: TRBV11-3
D gene: TRBD1
clone size: NA
J gene: TRBJ2-7
CDR3 protein: CASSFGTGGAYEQYF
CDR3 DNA: TGTGCCAGCAGCTTCGGGACAGGGGGAGCCTACGAGCAGTACTTC